Shown below are 12 T cell receptor beta chains from a single sample sequenced in a study of blood T cell repertoires in COVID-19. Assay: immunoSEQ multiplex PCR; the TCRdb copy retains only in-frame clones and omits some. The sample contains fewer than 350,000 clones, approximately 87% of which appear only once. Sequencing was done on a sample of peripheral blood. These receptors were taken from a woman in her 30s with COVID-19, enrolled during active disease.

The chain links TRBV5-6 to TRBJ1-2, with TRBD1 as a possible D gene (6 bases). V lost 1 base and J 4 bases, leaving 14 bases between the germline ends. The CDR3 extends over 15 amino acids. The V gene's germline CDR1 is SGHDT and CDR2 YYEEEE. The DNA for the CDR3 is TGTGCCAGCAGCTTGCGTCAGGGGCGAACCTATGGCTACACCTTC. Its translation: CASSLRQGRTYGYTF.

V usage is TRBV6-6 and J usage is TRBJ2-7, with D perhaps TRBD1 (6 bases). CDR3 length: 12 residues. Per the germline V gene, CDR1 is MNHNY and CDR2 is SVGAGI (reference sequence). Trimming removed 9 bases from V and 1 base from J, with 10 bases in between. CDR3 loop: CASSGTSYEQYF. CDR3 DNA sequence: TGTGCCAGTTCCGGGACATCCTACGAGCAGTACTTC.

The chain links TRBV10-2 to TRBJ2-5; TRBD2 agrees at 10 bases. Trimming cost V 5 bases and J 5 bases; bases outside gene matches: 11. The germline CDR1 and CDR2 sequences are WSHSY and SAAADI. The CDR3 loop spans 16 amino acids. CDR3 DNA sequence: TGCGCCAGCAGTCTAAGCGGGGGGGCTGCCTCGGAGACCCAGTACTTC. Translation gives CASSLSGGAASETQYF.

The genes are TRBV7-9 and TRBJ2-1; D is ambiguous. The germline V gene encodes CDR1 SEHNR and CDR2 FQNEAQ (reference sequence). CDR3 length: 15 residues. Deletions cut 1 base from V and 2 bases from J, with 9 bases between. CDR3: CASSLVATTYNEQFF. Here the CDR3 DNA reads TGTGCCAGCAGCTTAGTTGCCACAACCTACAATGAGCAGTTCTTC.

The chain has TRBV15 and TRBJ1-5; possibly TRBD1 for D (5 bases). This CDR3 is built from 19 residues. V shed 0 bases and J shed 0 bases, with 18 bases lying between them. The germline V gene encodes CDR1 LNHNV and CDR2 YYDKDF (reference sequence). In nucleotides, the CDR3 is TGTGCCACCAGCAGAGAGGGGGGGGTCGGAACCTATAGCAATCAGCCCCAGCATTTT. Protein product: CATSREGGVGTYSNQPQHF.

The chain is built from TRBV5-1 and TRBJ2-7, with TRBD1 as a possible D gene (5 bases). V shed 0 bases and J shed 4 bases, with 17 bases lying between them. CDR3 length equals 16 residues. Germline-derived CDR1 and CDR2 are SGHRS and YFSETQ. The CDR3: CASSLDLQQVVYEQYF. For the CDR3, the DNA is TGCGCCAGCAGCTTGGACTTACAACAGGTCGTATACGAGCAGTACTTC. The full variable domain, with the rest looked up from reference TRBV5-1 and TRBJ2-7, is KAGVTQTPRYLIKTRGQQVTLSCSPISGHRSVSWYQQTPGQGLQFLFEYFSETQRNKGNFPGRFSGRQFSNSRSEMNVSTLELGDSALYLCASSLDLQQVVYEQYFGPGTRLTVT.

The chain couples TRBV5-1 to TRBJ2-7, with TRBD1 matching over 8 bases. The V and J ends lost 4 bases and 3 bases, in that order; junction bases with no gene match: 9. The CDR3 is 15 residues long. In germline, CDR1 is SGHRS, CDR2 YFSETQ. CDR3 DNA: TGCGCCAGCAGCCTGGGAAGGGACAGGCTCTACGAGCAGTACTTC. It codes for CASSLGRDRLYEQYF.

The V call is TRBV5-6, the J call TRBJ2-5; 9 nucleotides align to TRBD2. CDR1 and CDR2 (germline): SGHDT, YYEEEE. J gave up 4 bases and V 3 bases, and 16 bases lay outside the gene matches. The CDR3 spans 18 residues. This chain's CDR3 is CASSWGSIPGLARETQYF. For the CDR3, the DNA is TGTGCCAGCAGCTGGGGGTCGATTCCGGGACTAGCAAGAGAGACCCAGTACTTC. Together with reference TRBV5-6 and TRBJ2-5, the CDR3 gives the full variable domain: DAGVTQSPTHLIKTRGQQVTLRCSPKSGHDTVSWYQQALGQGPQFIFQYYEEEERQRGNFPDRFSGHQFPNYSSELNVNALLLGDSALYLCASSWGSIPGLARETQYFGPGTRLLVL.

This chain connects TRBV18 to TRBJ2-5, with 10 nucleotides matching TRBD1. This CDR3 is built from 15 residues. Looked up from germline, CDR1 is KGHSH and CDR2 is LQKENI. The V and J ends lost 6 bases and 2 bases, in that order; junction bases with no gene match: 6. This CDR3 is CASSSRTGGQETQYF. DNA for the CDR3: TGTGCCAGCTCCAGTAGGACAGGGGGGCAAGAGACCCAGTACTTC.

This chain joins TRBV21-1 and TRBJ2-7; the D call of TRBD1 is as the table states it, not checked on the DNA. TRBV21-1 constitutes a pseudogene. The CDR3 runs 16 residues. The CDR3 DNA is TGTGCCAGCAGCTTCCGACAGGGATTAATGTGCTACGAGCAGTACTTC. It translates to CASSFRQGLMCYEQYF.

The chain uses TRBV7-2 and TRBJ2-5; possible D gene TRBD1, 5 bases. Germline V gene data show CDR1 as SGHTA and CDR2 as FQGNSA. This CDR3 spans 14 amino acids. Trimming pared 4 bases from V and 5 bases from J, leaving 14 bases between. As DNA, the CDR3 is TGTGCCAGCAGCTATCCAGGGTTATGGGAGACCCAGTACTTC. It yields the protein CASSYPGLWETQYF.

The V call is TRBV28, the J call TRBJ1-6; 7 nucleotides agree with TRBD1. The J segment lost 0 bases and the V segment lost 6 bases, leaving 2 bases of the junction unmatched. There are 15 residues in the CDR3. CDR1 is MDHEN, CDR2 SYDVKM, per germline. The CDR3 DNA reads as TGTGCCAGCAGGGGACAGAGCTCCTATAATTCACCCCTCCACTTT. Amino acid sequence: CASRGQSSYNSPLHF.